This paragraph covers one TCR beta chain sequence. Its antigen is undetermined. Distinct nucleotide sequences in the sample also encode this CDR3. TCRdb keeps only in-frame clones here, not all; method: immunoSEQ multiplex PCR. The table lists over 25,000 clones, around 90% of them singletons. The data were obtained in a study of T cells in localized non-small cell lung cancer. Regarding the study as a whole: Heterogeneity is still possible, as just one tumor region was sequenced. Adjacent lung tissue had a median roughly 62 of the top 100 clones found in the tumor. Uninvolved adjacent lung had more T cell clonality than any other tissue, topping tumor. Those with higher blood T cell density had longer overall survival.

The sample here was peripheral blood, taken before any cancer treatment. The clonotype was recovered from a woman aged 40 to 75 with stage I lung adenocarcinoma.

CDR3 DNA sequence: TGCGCCAGCAGCCAACGAGGGAGGGGGAATGAGCAGTTCTTC. It translates to CASSQRGRGNEQFF. V and J are TRBV4-3 and TRBJ2-1; weak D call: TRBD2 (7 bases). The germline V and J ends were trimmed by 2 bases and 7 bases, with 12 bases remaining between them. The germline gives CDR1 LGHNA, CDR2 YSLEER. This CDR3 is built from 14 residues.